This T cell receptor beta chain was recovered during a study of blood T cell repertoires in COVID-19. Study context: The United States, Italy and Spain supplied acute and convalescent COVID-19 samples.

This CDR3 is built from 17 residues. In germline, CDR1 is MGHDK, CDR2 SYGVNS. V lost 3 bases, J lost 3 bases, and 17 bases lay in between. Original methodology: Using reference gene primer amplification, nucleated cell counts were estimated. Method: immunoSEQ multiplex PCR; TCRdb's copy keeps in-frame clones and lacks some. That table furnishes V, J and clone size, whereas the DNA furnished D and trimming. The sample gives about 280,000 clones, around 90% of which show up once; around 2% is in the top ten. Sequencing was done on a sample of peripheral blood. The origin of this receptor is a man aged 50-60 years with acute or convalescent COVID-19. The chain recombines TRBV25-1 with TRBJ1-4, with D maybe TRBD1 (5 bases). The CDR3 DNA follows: TGTGCCAGCAGTGACATTGGGGGAGGGTTGTCTAATGAAAAACTGTTTTTT. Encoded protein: CASSDIGGGLSNEKLFF.